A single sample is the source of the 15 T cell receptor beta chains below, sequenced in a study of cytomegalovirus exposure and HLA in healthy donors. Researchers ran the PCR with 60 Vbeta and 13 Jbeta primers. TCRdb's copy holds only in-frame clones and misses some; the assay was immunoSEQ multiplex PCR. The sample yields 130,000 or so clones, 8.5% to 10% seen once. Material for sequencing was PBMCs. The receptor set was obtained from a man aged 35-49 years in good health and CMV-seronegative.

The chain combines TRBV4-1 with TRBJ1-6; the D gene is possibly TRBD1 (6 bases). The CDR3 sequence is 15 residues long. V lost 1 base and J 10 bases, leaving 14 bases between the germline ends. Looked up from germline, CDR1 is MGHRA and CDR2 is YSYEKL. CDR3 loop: CASSQADRGSSPLHF. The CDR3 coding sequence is TGCGCCAGCAGCCAAGCGGACAGAGGTAGCTCACCCCTCCACTTT.

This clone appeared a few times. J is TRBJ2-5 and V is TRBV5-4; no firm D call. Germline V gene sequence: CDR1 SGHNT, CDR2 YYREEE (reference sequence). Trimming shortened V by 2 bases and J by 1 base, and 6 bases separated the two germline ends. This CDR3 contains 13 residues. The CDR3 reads CASSFGSQETQYF. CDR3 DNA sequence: TGTGCCAGCAGCTTCGGGTCCCAAGAGACCCAGTACTTC. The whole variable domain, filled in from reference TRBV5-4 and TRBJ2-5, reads ETGVTQSPTHLIKTRGQQVTLRCSSQSGHNTVSWYQQALGQGPQFIFQYYREEENGRGNFPPRFSGLQFPNYSSELNVNALELDDSALYLCASSFGSQETQYFGPGTRLLVL.

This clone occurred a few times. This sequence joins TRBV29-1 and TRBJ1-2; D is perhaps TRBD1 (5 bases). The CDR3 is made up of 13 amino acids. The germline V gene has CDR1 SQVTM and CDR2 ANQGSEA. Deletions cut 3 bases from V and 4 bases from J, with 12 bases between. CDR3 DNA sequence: TGCAGCGTTGAGCGGGGCAGCCTCTATGGCTACACCTTC. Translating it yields CSVERGSLYGYTF.

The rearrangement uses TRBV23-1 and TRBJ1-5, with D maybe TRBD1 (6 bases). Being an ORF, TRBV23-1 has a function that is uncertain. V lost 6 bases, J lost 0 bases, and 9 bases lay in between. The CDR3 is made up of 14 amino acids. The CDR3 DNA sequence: TGCGCCAGCAGGAGGGACATTAGCAATCAGCCCCAGCATTTT. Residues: CASRRDISNQPQHF.

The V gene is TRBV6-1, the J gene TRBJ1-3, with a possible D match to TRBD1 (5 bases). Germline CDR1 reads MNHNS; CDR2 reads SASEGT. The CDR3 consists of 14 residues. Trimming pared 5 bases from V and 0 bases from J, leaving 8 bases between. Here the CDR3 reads CASSQRGSGNTIYF. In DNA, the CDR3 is TGTGCCAGCAGTCAAAGGGGCTCTGGAAACACCATATATTTT.

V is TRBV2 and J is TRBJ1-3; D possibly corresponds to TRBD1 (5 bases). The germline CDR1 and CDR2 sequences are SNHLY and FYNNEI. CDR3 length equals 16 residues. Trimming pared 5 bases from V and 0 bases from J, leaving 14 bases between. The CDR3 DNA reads TGTGCCAGCAGTAAGGCCCGGGGGGACTCTGGAAACACCATATATTTT. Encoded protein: CASSKARGDSGNTIYF. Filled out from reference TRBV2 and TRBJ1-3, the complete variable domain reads EPEVTQTPSHQVTQMGQEVILRCVPISNHLYFYWYRQILGQKVEFLVSFYNNEISEKSEIFDDQFSVERPDGSNFTLKIRSTKLEDSAMYFCASSKARGDSGNTIYFGEGSWLTVV.

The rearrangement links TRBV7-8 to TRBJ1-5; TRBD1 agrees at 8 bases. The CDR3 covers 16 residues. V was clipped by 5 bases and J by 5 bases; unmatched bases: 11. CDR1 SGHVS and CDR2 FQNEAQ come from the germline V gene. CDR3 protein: CASSGALGTGYQPQHF. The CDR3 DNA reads TGTGCCAGCAGCGGCGCCCTCGGGACAGGTTATCAGCCCCAGCATTTT.

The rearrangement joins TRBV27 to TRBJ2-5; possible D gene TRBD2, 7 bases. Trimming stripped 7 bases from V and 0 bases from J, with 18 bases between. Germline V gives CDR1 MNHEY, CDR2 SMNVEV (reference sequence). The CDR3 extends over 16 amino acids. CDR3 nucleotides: TGTGCCAGCAAGCCCGGGGGAGGGGGGTACCAAGAGACCCAGTACTTC. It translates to CASKPGGGGYQETQYF.

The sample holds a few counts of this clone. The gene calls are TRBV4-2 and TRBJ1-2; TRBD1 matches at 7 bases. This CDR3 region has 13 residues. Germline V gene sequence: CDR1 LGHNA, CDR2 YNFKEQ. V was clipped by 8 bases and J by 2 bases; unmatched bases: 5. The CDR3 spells CASHRGENYGYTF. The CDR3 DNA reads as TGTGCCAGCCACAGGGGCGAAAACTATGGCTACACCTTC.

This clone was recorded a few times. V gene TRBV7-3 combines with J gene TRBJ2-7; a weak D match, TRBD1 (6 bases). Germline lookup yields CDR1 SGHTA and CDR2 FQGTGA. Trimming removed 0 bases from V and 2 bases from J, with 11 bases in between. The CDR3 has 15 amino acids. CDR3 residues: CASSLTPGAPYEQYF. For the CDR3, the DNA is TGTGCCAGCAGCTTAACGCCAGGGGCCCCCTACGAGCAGTACTTC.

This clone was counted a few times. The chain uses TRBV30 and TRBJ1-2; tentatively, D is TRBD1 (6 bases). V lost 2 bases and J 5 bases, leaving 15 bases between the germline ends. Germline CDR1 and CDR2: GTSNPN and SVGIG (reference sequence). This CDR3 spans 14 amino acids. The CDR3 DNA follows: TGTGCCTGGAGTCCTACCACAGGGATGTATGGCTACACCTTC. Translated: CAWSPTTGMYGYTF.

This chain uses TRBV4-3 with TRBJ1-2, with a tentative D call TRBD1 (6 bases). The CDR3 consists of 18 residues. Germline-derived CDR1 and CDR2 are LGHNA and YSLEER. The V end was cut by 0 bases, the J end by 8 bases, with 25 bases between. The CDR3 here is CASSQDSTGSVPLWGYTF. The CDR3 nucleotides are TGCGCCAGCAGCCAAGATTCAACAGGGTCAGTCCCACTATGGGGCTACACCTTC.

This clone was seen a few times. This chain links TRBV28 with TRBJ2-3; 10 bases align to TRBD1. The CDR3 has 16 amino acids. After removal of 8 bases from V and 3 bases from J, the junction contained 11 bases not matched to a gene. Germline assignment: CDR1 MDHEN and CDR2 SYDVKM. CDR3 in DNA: TGTGCCAGCTCCCGATGGGACAGGGGATTGACAGATACGCAGTATTTT. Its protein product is CASSRWDRGLTDTQYF.

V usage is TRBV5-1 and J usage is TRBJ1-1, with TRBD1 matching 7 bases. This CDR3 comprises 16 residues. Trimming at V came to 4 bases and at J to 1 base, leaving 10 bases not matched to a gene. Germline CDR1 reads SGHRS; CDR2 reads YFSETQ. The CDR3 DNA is TGCGCCAGCAGCAAAGCTAGACAGGGTGGGAACACTGAAGCTTTCTTT. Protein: CASSKARQGGNTEAFF.

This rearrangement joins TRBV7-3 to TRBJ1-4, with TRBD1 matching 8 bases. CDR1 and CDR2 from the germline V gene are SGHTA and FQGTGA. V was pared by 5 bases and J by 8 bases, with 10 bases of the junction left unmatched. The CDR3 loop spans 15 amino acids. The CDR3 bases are TGTGCCAGCAGCCCCGGACAGGGTCTGGGAGAAAAACTGTTTTTT. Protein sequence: CASSPGQGLGEKLFF.